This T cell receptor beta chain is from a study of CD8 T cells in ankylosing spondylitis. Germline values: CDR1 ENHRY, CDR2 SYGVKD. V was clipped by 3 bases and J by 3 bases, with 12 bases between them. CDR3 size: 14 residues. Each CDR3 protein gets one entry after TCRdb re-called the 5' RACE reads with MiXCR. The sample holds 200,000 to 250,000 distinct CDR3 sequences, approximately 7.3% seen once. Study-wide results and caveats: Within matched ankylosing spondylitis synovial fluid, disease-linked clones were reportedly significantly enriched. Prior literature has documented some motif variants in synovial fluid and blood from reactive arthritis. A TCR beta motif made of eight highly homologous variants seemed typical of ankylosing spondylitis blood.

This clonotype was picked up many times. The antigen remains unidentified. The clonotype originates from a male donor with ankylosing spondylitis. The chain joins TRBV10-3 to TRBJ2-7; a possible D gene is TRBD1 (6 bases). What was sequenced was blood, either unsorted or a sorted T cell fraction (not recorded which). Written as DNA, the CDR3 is TGTGCCATCAGTGATCGGCAGGGGATCTACGAGCAGTACTTC. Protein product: CAISDRQGIYEQYF.